Listed below are T cell receptor beta chains from one sample, sequenced in a study of blood T cells in healthy people across ages. TCRdb reprocessed the 5' RACE reads with MiXCR, giving one entry per CDR3 protein. The sample has about a million distinct CDR3 sequences, about 51% seen once. Specimen: blood. These receptors were obtained from a woman aged 60-75 years in good health. The CDR3 runs from the conserved cysteine through the conserved F or W. D genes are given only for firm matches. Rows give clone size only sometimes, using once, few, many, or a class for an expanded clone.

d_gene	abundance	v_gene	j_gene	CDR3nt	CDR3aa
-	-	TRBV3-1	TRBJ1-2	TGTGCCAGCAGCCATAACCAGAGACGTGAAATGGACTACACCTTC	CASSHNQRREMDYTF
-	few	TRBV20-1	TRBJ2-7	TGCAGTGCTAGAGAGGAGCCCTACGAGCAGTACTTC	CSAREEPYEQYF
-	-	TRBV29-1	TRBJ2-7	TGCAGCGTTGAGCAGGTTAGCTCCTACGAGCAGTACTTC	CSVEQVSSYEQYF
-	-	TRBV9	TRBJ1-2	TGTGCCAGCAGCGTCGGCACTAATAACTATGGCTACACCTTC	CASSVGTNNYGYTF
-	-	TRBV7-2	TRBJ2-7	TGTGCCAGCAGCTTAGACCATAGCTCCTACGAGCAGTACTTC	CASSLDHSSYEQYF
-	-	TRBV27	TRBJ2-5	TGTGCCAGCAGTTTGAATCCTGGTTTCGAGACCCAGTACTTC	CASSLNPGFETQYF
-	few	TRBV7-9	TRBJ1-4	TGTGCCAGCAGCCATACAGGGAGGTATACTAATGAAAAACTGTTTTTT	CASSHTGRYTNEKLFF
TRBD2	-	TRBV6-6	TRBJ2-7	TGTGCCAGCAGGGGGACTAGGCGGGACTACGAGCAGTACTTC	CASRGTRRDYEQYF
TRBD2	few	TRBV7-9	TRBJ2-3	TGTGCCAGCAGCGCACTAGCGGGCTCCACGGATACGCAGTATTTT	CASSALAGSTDTQYF
-	few	TRBV4-2	TRBJ2-1	TGTGCCAGCAGCCAGCCCGCGTCTGATGTCAATGAGCAGTTCTTC	CASSQPASDVNEQFF
-	few	TRBV6-6	TRBJ1-4	TGTGCCCCACGGGGATATAATGAAAAACTGTTTTTT	CAPRGYNEKLFF
-	few	TRBV6-1	TRBJ2-7	TGTGCCAGCAGCCTGCTTGTTGGAGGGGGCGAGCAGTACTTC	CASSLLVGGGEQYF
TRBD2	-	TRBV9	TRBJ2-1	TGTGCCAGCAGCGTAGGACCCGGGGGGAGGTCCTACAATGAGCAGTTCTTC	CASSVGPGGRSYNEQFF
-	-	TRBV6-5	TRBJ2-5	TGTGCCAGCAGTTACTCGGAGGATGGCCAAGAGACCCAGTACTTC	CASSYSEDGQETQYF
TRBD2	-	TRBV7-4	TRBJ2-7	TGTGCCAGCAGCTCGCCAGGGACTAGCGGGCGAAGCTCCTACGAGCAGTACTTC	CASSSPGTSGRSSYEQYF
-	-	TRBV6-1	TRBJ2-7	TGTGCCAGCAGTGAAGGTATTGGCCCGGCTACCTACGAGCAGTACTTC	CASSEGIGPATYEQYF
-	-	TRBV27	TRBJ2-1	TGTGCCAGCAGTGGGCGGTGGCAAGAGACCCAGTTCTTC	CASSGRWQETQFF
TRBD2	-	TRBV3-1	TRBJ2-7	TGTGCCAGCAGCCAAGCCTACAGCGGGAGCTCCTACGAGCAGTACTTC	CASSQAYSGSSYEQYF
-	-	TRBV20-1	TRBJ2-6	TGCAGTGCTAGAGATCAGAGGAGGAGGGCTTGGGCTGGGGCCAACGTCCTGACTTTC	CSARDQRRRAWAGANVLTF
-	-	TRBV4-1	TRBJ1-1	TGCGCCAGCAGCCAGGAACACCTAATCCTCCTGAACACTGAAGCTTTCTTT	CASSQEHLILLNTEAFF
TRBD1	-	TRBV20-1	TRBJ2-5	TGCAGTGCTAGAAGGCCGGGACAGAGGCAAGAGACCCAGTACTTC	CSARRPGQRQETQYF
-	-	TRBV5-1	TRBJ2-1	TGCGCCAGCAGCTTGGGACACCTTGGATACAATGAGCAGTTCTTC	CASSLGHLGYNEQFF
-	-	TRBV12-5	TRBJ2-1	TGTGCTAGTGGTTTGGGGACAGTCTACAATGAGCAGTTCTTC	CASGLGTVYNEQFF
-	-	TRBV15	TRBJ1-2	TGTGCCACCAGCAAGGACCCGGGGTCTTATGGCTACACCTTC	CATSKDPGSYGYTF
-	-	TRBV14	TRBJ2-2	TGTGCCAGCAGCCAAGATCTTGTCACCGGGGAGCTGTTTTTT	CASSQDLVTGELFF
TRBD1	-	TRBV14	TRBJ2-1	TGTGCCAGCAGCCTCCTGGGACAGGGGAGGGATGAGCAGTTCTTC	CASSLLGQGRDEQFF
TRBD1	-	TRBV28	TRBJ2-1	TGTGCCAGCAGTTTCTTGGGGACAGGGGTTTCAAGCAATGAGCAGTTCTTC	CASSFLGTGVSSNEQFF
TRBD2	few	TRBV28	TRBJ2-7	TGTGCCAGCAGTTTACTCCCCCGGACTAGCGGGGGGGGCTACGAGCAGTACTTC	CASSLLPRTSGGGYEQYF
TRBD1	few	TRBV6-1	TRBJ1-2	TGTGCCATCTCGGACAGGAGACTTGTCGGCTATGGCTACACCTTC	CAISDRRLVGYGYTF
TRBD2	few	TRBV20-1	TRBJ2-2	TGCAGTGCTAGGCCCGGGAGGGCCGGTACCGGGGAGCTGTTTTTT	CSARPGRAGTGELFF
-	few	TRBV12-3/TRBV12-4	TRBJ1-5	TGTGCCAGCAGTTCAGGGTATAGCAATCAGCCCCAGCATTTT	CASSSGYSNQPQHF
-	few	TRBV7-8	TRBJ2-3	TGTGCCAGCAGCTTGACGGAGACCACAGATACGCAGTATTTT	CASSLTETTDTQYF
TRBD2	-	TRBV14	TRBJ2-7	TGTGCCAGCAGCCAAGGAGGCGCGGGAGGCTACGAGCAGTACTTC	CASSQGGAGGYEQYF
TRBD1	-	TRBV29-1	TRBJ1-1	TGCAGCACCACGACAGGGGGCGACACTGAAGCTTTCTTT	CSTTTGGDTEAFF
-	few	TRBV6-4	TRBJ1-5	TGTGCCAGCAGCCCCGAGGGCAATCAGCCCCAGCATTTT	CASSPEGNQPQHF
TRBD2	few	TRBV6-6	TRBJ2-7	TGTGCCATCGAAAGTAGCGGGAGGTACGAGCAGTACTTC	CAIESSGRYEQYF
TRBD1	-	TRBV7-8	TRBJ1-2	TGTGCCAGCAGCCGCGACAGGGGGTACTATGGCTACACCTTC	CASSRDRGYYGYTF
-	few	TRBV12-3/TRBV12-4	TRBJ1-1	TGTGCCAGCAGTCTCGGGGGCAGGGCCGAAGCTTTCTTT	CASSLGGRAEAFF
-	many	TRBV7-9	TRBJ2-7	TGTGCCAGCAGCTTAGCCCTTTACGAGCAGTACTTC	CASSLALYEQYF
TRBD1	few	TRBV5-1	TRBJ1-2	TGCGCCAGCAGCTTCAACAGGGGGATCCGTTTATATGGCTACACCTTC	CASSFNRGIRLYGYTF
-	-	TRBV24-1	TRBJ2-1	TGTGCCACCAGTGACCCCGGCCCCAATGAGCAGTTCTTC	CATSDPGPNEQFF
-	-	TRBV18	TRBJ2-4	TGTGCCAGCTCACCACGGGACGGCGGGCAGTACTTC	CASSPRDGGQYF
-	-	TRBV7-2	TRBJ2-1	TGTGCCAGCAGCCTGGGCGTGGACTACAATGAGCAGTTCTTC	CASSLGVDYNEQFF
-	-	TRBV7-9	TRBJ2-7	TGTGCCAGCAGCTGGTCGTTGGGTTACGAGCAGTACTTC	CASSWSLGYEQYF
-	-	TRBV30	TRBJ2-5	TGTGCCTGGAATGTACGGAGGGACCAAGAGACCCAGTACTTC	CAWNVRRDQETQYF
-	-	TRBV11-2	TRBJ2-3	TGTGCCAGCAGCTTAGAGGGGTTAATCGTAACAGATACGCAGTATTTT	CASSLEGLIVTDTQYF
TRBD2	-	TRBV27	TRBJ2-3	TGTGCCAGCAGTTCCTGGACTAGCGGGGTTAGCACAGATACGCAGTATTTT	CASSSWTSGVSTDTQYF
-	-	TRBV4-3	TRBJ1-1	TGCGCCAGCAGCCAAGAGCCCAGATACACTGAAGCTTTCTTT	CASSQEPRYTEAFF
-	few	TRBV6-5	TRBJ2-3	TGTGCCAGCAGACCTCTGGAGGTTATAGATACGCAGTATTTT	CASRPLEVIDTQYF
TRBD2	-	TRBV7-8	TRBJ2-7	TGTGCCAGCAGCCACAATCCGGGACTAGCGCCCTACGAGCAGTACTTC	CASSHNPGLAPYEQYF
TRBD1	few	TRBV13	TRBJ2-5	TGTGCCAGCAGCTCCCGGGACAGGGACTTGGAGACCCAGTACTTC	CASSSRDRDLETQYF
-	-	TRBV15	TRBJ2-7	TGTGCCACCATCACTAATAGACGACAGCTACCCTACGAGCAGTACTTC	CATITNRRQLPYEQYF
-	-	TRBV24-1	TRBJ2-2	TGTGCCACCAGTCCGGCCAGGAACACCGGGGAGCTGTTTTTT	CATSPARNTGELFF
-	-	TRBV10-3	TRBJ2-5	TGTGCCATCAGTGACTCCAAACGGGGGACACAGCAAGAGACCCAGTACTTC	CAISDSKRGTQQETQYF
-	-	TRBV21-1	TRBJ1-2	TGTGCCAGCCTTGGGCCATATGGCTACACCTTC	CASLGPYGYTF